The rows below give T cell receptor beta chains drawn from one sample of a study of molecular identifiers for immune sequencing clone quantification. TCRdb reanalysed the PCR reads using MiXCR and keeps one entry per CDR3 protein. Of 20,000 or so distinct CDR3 sequences listed, about a fifth are singletons. Source material: naive CD8+ T cells from blood, with Jurkat cell RNA spiked in. All receptors come from a human donor in good health. Some libraries in this study had Jurkat cell RNA spiked in. Each CDR3 is given with its conserved first and last residue. The order of the fields is J gene, clone size, V gene, D gene, CDR3 DNA, CDR3 protein. A D gene is named only where the DNA matches it firmly. Not all rows give a size; the values are once, few, many and, for expanded clones, a class.

J: TRBJ2-3; size: many; V: TRBV10-3; D: TRBD2; DNA: TGTGCCATCAGTGAGTCCGGGACTAGCGGGAGGGCCACAGATACGCAGTATTTT; CDR3: CAISESGTSGRATDTQYF
J: TRBJ2-6; size: -; V: TRBV5-4; D: TRBD1; DNA: TGTGCCAGCAGGCTTGACAGGGGGCCTGGGGCCAACGTCCTGACTTTC; CDR3: CASRLDRGPGANVLTF
J: TRBJ1-1; size: many; V: TRBV12-3/TRBV12-4; D: -; DNA: TGTGCCAGCAGCCAGGGAATTACTGAAGCTTTCTTT; CDR3: CASSQGITEAFF
J: TRBJ1-6; size: few; V: TRBV12-3/TRBV12-4; D: -; DNA: TGTGCCAGCAACGCCCGGGGGTGGAATTCACCCCTCCACTTT; CDR3: CASNARGWNSPLHF
J: TRBJ2-7; size: many; V: TRBV13; D: -; DNA: TGTGCCAGCAGCAACCCCGGAGCAGGGACCTACGAGCAGTACTTC; CDR3: CASSNPGAGTYEQYF
J: TRBJ2-5; size: -; V: TRBV4-2; D: -; DNA: TGTGCCAGCAGCCAAGATCGCACTAACCGTGGGGCCCAGTACTTC; CDR3: CASSQDRTNRGAQYF
J: TRBJ1-5; size: medium-sized; V: TRBV5-5; D: TRBD1; DNA: TGTGCCAGCAGCCGGGACAGCCGCGGTCAGCCCCAGCATTTT; CDR3: CASSRDSRGQPQHF
J: TRBJ1-1; size: many; V: TRBV28; D: -; DNA: TGTGCCAGCATGATCGGGATAAACACTGAAGCTTTCTTT; CDR3: CASMIGINTEAFF
J: TRBJ1-5; size: many; V: TRBV7-8; D: -; DNA: TGTGCCAGCAGCTTAGTAGGGGATCAGCCCCAGCATTTT; CDR3: CASSLVGDQPQHF
J: TRBJ2-7; size: many; V: TRBV16; D: -; DNA: TGTGCCAGCAGCCAAGGGAGCTCCTACGAGCAGTACTTC; CDR3: CASSQGSSYEQYF
J: TRBJ2-7; size: many; V: TRBV13; D: -; DNA: TGTGCCAGCAGCTTAGGTAGCAGGTCCTACGAGCAGTACTTC; CDR3: CASSLGSRSYEQYF
J: TRBJ2-5; size: few; V: TRBV15; D: TRBD2; DNA: TGTGCCACCAGCAGCCCCCGGGAGGCCCAGTACTTC; CDR3: CATSSPREAQYF
J: TRBJ2-5; size: many; V: TRBV4-3; D: TRBD2; DNA: TGCGCCAGCGGGGAGACTAGCGGGACCGGTGAGACCCAGTACTTC; CDR3: CASGETSGTGETQYF
J: TRBJ2-1; size: many; V: TRBV12-3/TRBV12-4; D: TRBD2; DNA: TGTGCCAGCACCTTGCTAGCGGGAGGGGGCAATGAGCAGTTCTTC; CDR3: CASTLLAGGGNEQFF
J: TRBJ2-3; size: few; V: TRBV4-3; D: TRBD1; DNA: TGCGCCAGCAGCCAAGTACAGGGGAGCACAGATACGCAGTATTTT; CDR3: CASSQVQGSTDTQYF
J: TRBJ2-1; size: -; V: TRBV28; D: -; DNA: TGTGCCAGCAGCTTCTCCATTGATGAGCAGTTCTTC; CDR3: CASSFSIDEQFF
J: TRBJ2-4; size: medium-sized; V: TRBV2; D: -; DNA: TGTGCCAGCAGCGTAGCAGCGACGGAGAGTCAAAACATTCAGTACTTC; CDR3: CASSVAATESQNIQYF
J: TRBJ1-5; size: medium-sized; V: TRBV6-2/TRBV6-3; D: -; DNA: TGTGCCAGCAGAGATTATAGCAATCAGCCCCAGCATTTT; CDR3: CASRDYSNQPQHF
J: TRBJ2-3; size: many; V: TRBV9; D: -; DNA: TGTGCCAGCAGCGGTGGATCCAATACGCAGTATTTT; CDR3: CASSGGSNTQYF
J: TRBJ2-3; size: few; V: TRBV28; D: TRBD2; DNA: TGTGCCAGCAGTTTACGGCCAGCGGGGATTAGCACAGATACGCAGTATTTT; CDR3: CASSLRPAGISTDTQYF
J: TRBJ2-7; size: -; V: TRBV27; D: -; DNA: TGTGCCAGCAGTTCTCACGGGATGTTCTACGAGCAGTACTTC; CDR3: CASSSHGMFYEQYF
J: TRBJ1-5; size: -; V: TRBV12-3/TRBV12-4; D: TRBD1; DNA: TGTGCCAGCAGTTTGACAGGGTATCAGCCCCAGCATTTT; CDR3: CASSLTGYQPQHF
J: TRBJ2-7; size: -; V: TRBV29-1; D: -; DNA: TGCAGCGTTGAAGGGGGTACCTACGAGCAGTACTTC; CDR3: CSVEGGTYEQYF
J: TRBJ2-3; size: -; V: TRBV7-2; D: TRBD2; DNA: TGTGCCAGCAGCTTAGGGATTGGCGGGAGGGCCTGGGCAGATACGCAGTATTTT; CDR3: CASSLGIGGRAWADTQYF
J: TRBJ2-3; size: many; V: TRBV24-1; D: -; DNA: TGTGCCACCAGTAACGGAGATGGCTGGATCACAGATACGCAGTATTTT; CDR3: CATSNGDGWITDTQYF
J: TRBJ2-5; size: many; V: TRBV6-6; D: -; DNA: TGTGCCAGCAGTGACCACGTGGAGTACTTC; CDR3: CASSDHVEYF
J: TRBJ2-2; size: many; V: TRBV27; D: -; DNA: TGTGCCAGCAACCGGGGGACCGGGGAGCTGTTTTTT; CDR3: CASNRGTGELFF
J: TRBJ1-1; size: many; V: TRBV14; D: -; DNA: TGTGCCAGCAGCCAAGACTGGGGGACGCCTGAAGCTTTCTTT; CDR3: CASSQDWGTPEAFF
J: TRBJ1-1; size: few; V: TRBV28; D: -; DNA: TGTGCCAGCAGAATCAGGGAGAACACTGAAGCTTTCTTT; CDR3: CASRIRENTEAFF
J: TRBJ2-4; size: few; V: TRBV28; D: TRBD1; DNA: TGTGCCAGCAGTCCCGGACAGGAAGACAAAAACATTCAGTACTTC; CDR3: CASSPGQEDKNIQYF
J: TRBJ2-7; size: -; V: TRBV19; D: -; DNA: TGTGCCAGTAGTATCCAGGGGTGGTACGAGCAGTACTTC; CDR3: CASSIQGWYEQYF
J: TRBJ1-1; size: -; V: TRBV25-1; D: -; DNA: TGTGCCAGCAGTGAATATTGGGTGACAGTGAACACTGAAGCTTTCTTT; CDR3: CASSEYWVTVNTEAFF
J: TRBJ2-7; size: many; V: TRBV29-1; D: TRBD1; DNA: TGCAGCGTTGAAGGGACAGGTAACTACGAGCAGTACTTC; CDR3: CSVEGTGNYEQYF
J: TRBJ2-1; size: -; V: TRBV7-3; D: -; DNA: TGTGCCAGCAGCCTCTACAGGGGAGGCAATGAGCAGTTCTTC; CDR3: CASSLYRGGNEQFF
J: TRBJ2-1; size: many; V: TRBV27; D: TRBD2; DNA: TGTGCCAGCAGTTTATCGGGAGCGGGAGGGCCATTTGAGCAGTTCTTC; CDR3: CASSLSGAGGPFEQFF
J: TRBJ2-1; size: -; V: TRBV29-1; D: -; DNA: TGCAGCGTGACGGACGGGGCAGAGTTCTTC; CDR3: CSVTDGAEFF
J: TRBJ2-2; size: many; V: TRBV14; D: -; DNA: TGTGCCAGCAGCTACGAGACCGGGGAGCTGTTTTTT; CDR3: CASSYETGELFF
J: TRBJ2-1; size: -; V: TRBV10-3; D: TRBD2; DNA: TGTGCCATCAGTGAGGTGGGAGGGGTTAATGAGCGGTTCTTC; CDR3: CAISEVGGVNERFF
J: TRBJ1-3; size: few; V: TRBV6-1; D: -; DNA: TGTGCCAGCAGCCCAACAGCCCGCTCTGGAAACACCATATATTTT; CDR3: CASSPTARSGNTIYF
J: TRBJ2-5; size: few; V: TRBV29-1; D: TRBD2; DNA: TGCAGCCACGGGACAGGGAGACTAGCGGGAATCGTGGAGACCCAGTACTTC; CDR3: CSHGTGRLAGIVETQYF
J: TRBJ1-2; size: few; V: TRBV29-1; D: -; DNA: TGCAGCGTTGGAAGCCGCGGGGCGGAAGGCTATGGCTACACCTTC; CDR3: CSVGSRGAEGYGYTF
J: TRBJ1-2; size: many; V: TRBV2; D: TRBD1; DNA: TGTGCCAGCAGGAGGACAGGGCGGGACTATGGCTACACCTTC; CDR3: CASRRTGRDYGYTF
J: TRBJ2-3; size: many; V: TRBV7-6; D: -; DNA: TGTGCCAGCAGCTTACATGGAGATACGCAGTATTTT; CDR3: CASSLHGDTQYF
J: TRBJ2-1; size: -; V: TRBV18; D: -; DNA: TGTGCCAGCTCCCATAAGGGCGCCAGGGCAATTGAGCAGTTCTTC; CDR3: CASSHKGARAIEQFF
J: TRBJ2-1; size: many; V: TRBV18; D: TRBD2; DNA: TGTGCCAGCTCACCGGAACTAGCGGGAGGCCTGTCAGGGGGTGAGCAGTTCTTC; CDR3: CASSPELAGGLSGGEQFF
J: TRBJ2-1; size: many; V: TRBV7-2; D: TRBD2; DNA: TGTGCCAGCAGCTTAGGTCGGGGGGGGAATGAGCAGTTCTTC; CDR3: CASSLGRGGNEQFF
J: TRBJ2-5; size: -; V: TRBV7-9; D: TRBD1; DNA: TGTGCCAGCAGCTCAAACAGGGGGCAGGCCGTCGGGACCCAGTACTTC; CDR3: CASSSNRGQAVGTQYF
J: TRBJ2-1; size: many; V: TRBV4-1; D: -; DNA: TGCGCCAGCAGCCAAGAGCCAGTTTTCAATGAGCAGTTCTTC; CDR3: CASSQEPVFNEQFF
J: TRBJ2-5; size: -; V: TRBV28; D: -; DNA: TGTGCCAGCAGTTTAATGGCGGACAACCAAGAGACCCAGTACTTC; CDR3: CASSLMADNQETQYF
J: TRBJ2-7; size: -; V: TRBV28; D: TRBD1; DNA: TGTGCCAGCAGTCCGACAGGGGGCCTCTACGAGCAGTACTTC; CDR3: CASSPTGGLYEQYF
J: TRBJ2-3; size: -; V: TRBV28; D: -; DNA: TGTGCCAGCATTAAACAGAATCCCACAGATACGCAGTATTTT; CDR3: CASIKQNPTDTQYF
J: TRBJ1-5; size: many; V: TRBV6-2/TRBV6-3; D: -; DNA: TGTGCCAGCACGGACATCTTAGATCAGCCCCAGCATTTT; CDR3: CASTDILDQPQHF
J: TRBJ2-3; size: -; V: TRBV4-2; D: -; DNA: TGTGCCAGCAGCCAAGACGGCACAGATACGCAGTATTTT; CDR3: CASSQDGTDTQYF
J: TRBJ2-2; size: medium-sized; V: TRBV29-1; D: TRBD1; DNA: TGCAGCGGGGGACAGGGAATGTATGAGGGGGAGCTGTTTTTT; CDR3: CSGGQGMYEGELFF
J: TRBJ2-5; size: medium-sized; V: TRBV7-2; D: -; DNA: TGTGCCAGCAGCTTAGCCAGAGGGGCAGGAGAGACCCAGTACTTC; CDR3: CASSLARGAGETQYF
J: TRBJ2-7; size: few; V: TRBV23-1; D: -; DNA: TGCGCCAGCAAAGCGGCGCCATCCTACGAGCAGTACTTC; CDR3: CASKAAPSYEQYF
J: TRBJ2-7; size: large; V: TRBV7-9; D: -; DNA: TGTGCCAGCCGGGATGCCTACGAGCAGTACTTC; CDR3: CASRDAYEQYF
J: TRBJ2-7; size: medium-sized; V: TRBV7-2; D: -; DNA: TGTGCCAGCAGCTTAGCGTCGGAGGACGGCTACGAGCAGTACTTC; CDR3: CASSLASEDGYEQYF
J: TRBJ2-1; size: few; V: TRBV6-5; D: TRBD2; DNA: TGTGCCAGCAGTCCCCAGCTAGCGGGAGGAAACAATGAGCAGTTCTTC; CDR3: CASSPQLAGGNNEQFF
J: TRBJ2-5; size: -; V: TRBV7-6; D: TRBD2; DNA: TGTGCCAGCAGCCCCAACAGGGGAGTCCCGGGACTAGCGATGGAGACCCAGTACTTC; CDR3: CASSPNRGVPGLAMETQYF